This T cell receptor (beta chain) was found in a study of control samples from healthy donors and cancer patients. Using immunoSEQ multiplex PCR, the repertoire was profiled, and TCRdb retains in-frame clones only, with some absent. The sample has about 60,000 clones; 95% to 97% are singletons. The CDR3 has 15 residues. The germline V gene encodes CDR1 PRHDT and CDR2 FYEKMQ (reference sequence). Trimming took 5 bases from V and 4 from J, leaving 17 bases between them. This clonotype originated in a woman between 18 and 30 years old in good health. The gene calls are TRBV13 and TRBJ1-2; D remains unclear. The sequencing input was blood. As DNA, the CDR3 is TGTGCCAGCAGCCGCCCTCTCGACGGAATCTATGGCTACACCTTC. Translation gives CASSRPLDGIYGYTF. Looking up the rest from reference TRBV13 and TRBJ1-2 gives the full variable domain: AAGVIQSPRHLIKEKRETATLKCYPIPRHDTVYWYQQGPGQDPQFLISFYEKMQSDKGSIPDRFSAQQFSDYHSELNMSSLELGDSALYFCASSRPLDGIYGYTFGSGTRLTVV.